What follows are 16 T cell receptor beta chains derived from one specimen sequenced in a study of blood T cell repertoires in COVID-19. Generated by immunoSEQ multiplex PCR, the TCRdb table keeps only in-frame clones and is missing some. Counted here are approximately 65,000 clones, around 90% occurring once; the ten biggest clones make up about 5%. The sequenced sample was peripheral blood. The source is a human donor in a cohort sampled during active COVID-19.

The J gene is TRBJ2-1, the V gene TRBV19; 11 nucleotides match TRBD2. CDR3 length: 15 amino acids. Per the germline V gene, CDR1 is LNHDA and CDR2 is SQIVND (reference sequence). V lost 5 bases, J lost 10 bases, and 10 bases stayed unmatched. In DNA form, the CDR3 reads TGTGCCAGTAGTCTATTAGCGGGAGGGCAAGAGGAGCAGTTCTTC. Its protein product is CASSLLAGGQEEQFF.

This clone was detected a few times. DNA of the CDR3: TGTGCCAGCAGCTCGTGGACTAGCGGGAGAGAGACCCAGTACTTC. Translating gives CASSSWTSGRETQYF. J is TRBJ2-5 and V is TRBV7-2; 13 bases align to TRBD2. V shed 4 bases and J 4 bases; nucleotides not matched to a gene: 3. The CDR3 sequence is 15 residues long. Germline V gives CDR1 SGHTA, CDR2 FQGNSA.

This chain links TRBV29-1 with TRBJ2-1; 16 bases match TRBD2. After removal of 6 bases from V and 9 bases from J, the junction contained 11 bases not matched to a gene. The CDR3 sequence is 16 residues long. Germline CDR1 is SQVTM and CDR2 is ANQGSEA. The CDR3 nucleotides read TGCAGCGTCAGGGGACTAGCGGGAGGGCCCATCAGTGAGCAGTTCTTC. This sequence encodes CSVRGLAGGPISEQFF.

The chain's CDR3 is CATSDDRGNNYEQYF. The CDR3 nucleotides read TGTGCCACCAGTGACGACAGGGGAAATAACTACGAGCAGTACTTC. This chain connects TRBV24-1 to TRBJ2-7; 8 bases agree with TRBD1. This CDR3 region has 15 residues. Germline CDR1 and CDR2: KGHDR and SFDVKD. V lost 4 bases to trimming and J lost 3 bases; unmatched junction nucleotides: 7.

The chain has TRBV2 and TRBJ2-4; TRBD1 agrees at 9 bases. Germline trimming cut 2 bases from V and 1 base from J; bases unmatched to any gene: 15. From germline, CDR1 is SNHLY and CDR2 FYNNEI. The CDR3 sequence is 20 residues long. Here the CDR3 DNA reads TGTGCCAGCAGTGAATTGGTGTGGGACAGGGTAATGTTGGCCAAAAACATTCAGTACTTC. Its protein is CASSELVWDRVMLAKNIQYF.

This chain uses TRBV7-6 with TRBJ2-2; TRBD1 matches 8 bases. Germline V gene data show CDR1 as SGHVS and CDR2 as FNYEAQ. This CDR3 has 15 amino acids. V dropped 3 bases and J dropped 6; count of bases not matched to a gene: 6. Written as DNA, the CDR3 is TGTGCCAGCAGCTTGGGGACAGGAATGGCCGGGGAGCTGTTTTTT. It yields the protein CASSLGTGMAGELFF.

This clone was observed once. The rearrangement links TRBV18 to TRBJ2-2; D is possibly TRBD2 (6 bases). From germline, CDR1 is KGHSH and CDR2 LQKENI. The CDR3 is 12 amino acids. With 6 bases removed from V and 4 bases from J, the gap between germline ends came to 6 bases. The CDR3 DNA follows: TGTGCCAGCTCGCGGGGCACCGGGGAGCTGTTTTTT. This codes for CASSRGTGELFF.

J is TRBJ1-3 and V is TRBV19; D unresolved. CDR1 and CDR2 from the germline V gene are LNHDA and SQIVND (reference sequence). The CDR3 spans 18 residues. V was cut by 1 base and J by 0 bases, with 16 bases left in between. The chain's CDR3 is CASSIGSEGPRSGNTIYF. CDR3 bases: TGTGCCAGTAGTATAGGATCTGAGGGCCCGCGCTCTGGAAACACCATATATTTT.

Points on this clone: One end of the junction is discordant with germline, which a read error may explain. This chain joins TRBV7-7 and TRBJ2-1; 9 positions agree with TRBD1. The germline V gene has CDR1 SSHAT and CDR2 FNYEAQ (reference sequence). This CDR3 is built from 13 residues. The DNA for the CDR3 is TGTGCTAGCAGCACGGGACAGGGTAATGAGCAGTTCTTC. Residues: CASSTGQGNEQFF.

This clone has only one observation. CDR3: CASSQGTGGYNEQFF. CDR3 coding DNA: TGTGCCAGCAGCCAAGGGACAGGGGGGTACAATGAGCAGTTCTTC. This chain joins TRBV3-1 (or the pseudogene TRBV3-2) and TRBJ2-1, with TRBD1 matching 10 bases. Losses at the gene ends were 1 base for V and 4 bases for J; bases not matched to a gene: 1. This CDR3 spans 15 amino acids. The V gene's germline CDR1 is LGHDT and CDR2 YNNKEL (reference sequence).

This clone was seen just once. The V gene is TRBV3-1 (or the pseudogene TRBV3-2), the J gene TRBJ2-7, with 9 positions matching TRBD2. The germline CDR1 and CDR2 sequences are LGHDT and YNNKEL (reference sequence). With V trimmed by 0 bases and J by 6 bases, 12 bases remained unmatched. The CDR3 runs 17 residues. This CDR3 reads CASSQENLAGARSEQYF. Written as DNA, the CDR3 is TGTGCCAGCAGCCAAGAGAACTTAGCGGGGGCCAGGAGCGAGCAGTACTTC.

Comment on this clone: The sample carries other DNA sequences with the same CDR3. In DNA, the CDR3 is TGTGCCAGCAGTTACAGGGGGGAGACCCAGTACTTC. Encoded protein: CASSYRGETQYF. V is TRBV6-5 and J is TRBJ2-5; the D gene is possibly TRBD1 (6 bases). Trimming cost V 2 bases and J 5 bases, with 6 bases left between them. Germline values: CDR1 MNHEY, CDR2 SVGAGI. The CDR3 spans 12 residues.

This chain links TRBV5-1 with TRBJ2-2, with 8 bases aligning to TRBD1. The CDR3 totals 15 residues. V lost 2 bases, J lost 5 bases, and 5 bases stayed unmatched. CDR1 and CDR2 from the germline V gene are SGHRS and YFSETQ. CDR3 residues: CASSFLDRVTGELFF. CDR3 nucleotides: TGCGCCAGCAGCTTTCTGGACAGGGTTACCGGGGAGCTGTTTTTT.

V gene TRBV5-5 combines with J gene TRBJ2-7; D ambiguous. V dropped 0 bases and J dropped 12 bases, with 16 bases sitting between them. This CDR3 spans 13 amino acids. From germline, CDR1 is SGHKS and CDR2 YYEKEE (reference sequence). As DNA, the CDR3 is TGTGCCAGCAGCTTGGCCGTTACCGCGGCTGGGTACTTC. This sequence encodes CASSLAVTAAGYF.

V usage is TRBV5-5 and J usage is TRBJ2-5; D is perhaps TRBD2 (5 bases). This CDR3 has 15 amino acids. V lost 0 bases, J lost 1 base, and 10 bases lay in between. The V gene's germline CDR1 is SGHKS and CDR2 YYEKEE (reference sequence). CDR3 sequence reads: CASSLGGVTQETQYF. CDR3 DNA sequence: TGTGCCAGCAGCTTGGGGGGAGTAACCCAAGAGACCCAGTACTTC. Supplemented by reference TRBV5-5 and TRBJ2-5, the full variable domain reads DAGVTQSPTHLIKTRGQQVTLRCSPISGHKSVSWYQQVLGQGPQFIFQYYEKEERGRGNFPDRFSARQFPNYSSELNVNALLLGDSALYLCASSLGGVTQETQYFGPGTRLLVL.

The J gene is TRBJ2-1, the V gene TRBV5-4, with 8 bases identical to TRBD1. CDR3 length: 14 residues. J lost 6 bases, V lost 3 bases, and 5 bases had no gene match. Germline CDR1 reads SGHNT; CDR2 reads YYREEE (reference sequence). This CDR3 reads CASSSRTGSNEQFF. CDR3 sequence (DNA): TGTGCCAGCAGCTCGAGGACAGGGAGCAATGAGCAGTTCTTC.